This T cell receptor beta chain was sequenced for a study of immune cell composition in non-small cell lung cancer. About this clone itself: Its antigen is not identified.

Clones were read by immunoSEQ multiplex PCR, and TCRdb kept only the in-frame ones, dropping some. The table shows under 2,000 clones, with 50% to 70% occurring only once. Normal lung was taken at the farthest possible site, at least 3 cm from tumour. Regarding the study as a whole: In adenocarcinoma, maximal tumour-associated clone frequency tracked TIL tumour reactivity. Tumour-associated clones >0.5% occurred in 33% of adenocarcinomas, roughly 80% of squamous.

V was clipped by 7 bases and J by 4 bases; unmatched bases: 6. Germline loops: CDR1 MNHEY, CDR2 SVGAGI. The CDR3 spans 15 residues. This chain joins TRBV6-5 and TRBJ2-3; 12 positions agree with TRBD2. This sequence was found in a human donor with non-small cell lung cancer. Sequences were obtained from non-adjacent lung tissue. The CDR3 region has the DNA TGTGCCAGCACTGTGACTAGCGGGAGCTCAGATACGCAGTATTTT. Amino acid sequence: CASTVTSGSSDTQYF.